The 32 T cell receptor beta chains below were found in one sample sequenced in a study of graft-versus-host responses after intestinal transplantation. What these receptors recognize is not known. Profiling relied on immunoSEQ multiplex PCR, and the TCRdb table lists in-frame clones only, not all of them. The sample contains tens of thousands of clones, 75% to 95% of which appear only once. Sample: unstimulated CD8+ T cells sorted from spleen or lymph node cells, taken before intestinal transplant. These receptors all come from a human donor who received an intestinal transplant.

The chain combines TRBV18 with TRBJ2-5; 7 bases are shared with TRBD1. The germline CDR1 and CDR2 sequences are KGHSH and LQKENI. There are 15 residues in the CDR3. The V segment lost 4 bases and the J segment 5 bases; nucleotides outside the gene matches: 10. This CDR3 is CASSLALQGTETQYF. CDR3 coding DNA: TGTGCCAGCTCACTGGCATTACAGGGGACGGAGACCCAGTACTTC. Full variable domain (missing parts from reference TRBV18 and TRBJ2-5): NAGVMQNPRHLVRRRGQEARLRCSPMKGHSHVYWYRQLPEEGLKFMVYLQKENIIDESGMPKERFSAEFPKEGPSILRIQQVVRGDSAAYFCASSLALQGTETQYFGPGTRLLVL.

The chain carries TRBV28 and TRBJ2-7; no clear D gene. V was pared by 11 bases and J by 3 bases, with 17 bases between. The CDR3 runs to 13 residues. Germline V gives CDR1 MDHEN, CDR2 SYDVKM. The CDR3 is CAASVKTRYEQYF. The CDR3 nucleotides read TGTGCCGCAAGCGTCAAAACCCGCTACGAGCAGTACTTC.

The V and J genes are TRBV27 and TRBJ1-6, with 8 bases fitting TRBD1. CDR1 and CDR2 from the germline V gene are MNHEY and SMNVEV (reference sequence). V trimming: 5 bases; J trimming: 5 bases; junction bases outside the gene matches: 5. CDR3 length: 15 residues. CDR3 residues: CASSLTGDNNSPLHF. The CDR3 DNA follows: TGTGCCAGCAGTCTGACAGGGGACAATAATTCACCCCTCCACTTT.

Points on this clone: One end of the junction does not line up with germline, which may come from a read error. The identical CDR3 is also encoded by other nucleotide sequences in the sample. The chain uses TRBV6-4 and TRBJ1-1; D unresolved. The germline V gene encodes CDR1 MRHNA and CDR2 SNTAGT. The CDR3 is 13 residues long. CDR3 nucleotide sequence: TGTGCCAGCAGCTTGGACGGAGGAACTGAAGCCTTCTTT. It is translated as CASSLDGGTEAFF.

The chain joins TRBV9 to TRBJ1-1, with D tentatively TRBD1 (5 bases). From germline, CDR1 is SGDLS and CDR2 YYNGEE. Trimming shortened V by 4 bases and J by 0 bases, and 13 bases separated the two germline ends. The CDR3 consists of 15 residues. CDR3 sequence: CASSPRGGMNTEAFF. The CDR3 coding sequence is TGTGCCAGCAGCCCCCGGGGGGGGATGAACACTGAAGCTTTCTTT.

This clone was found once. V and J are TRBV14 and TRBJ1-6; no reliable D call. V lost 0 bases and J lost 7, with 7 bases in between. This CDR3 spans 14 amino acids. Germline assignment: CDR1 SGHDN and CDR2 FVKESK. For the CDR3, the DNA is TGTGCCAGCAGCCAAGAGGCCAGAAATTCACCCCTCCACTTT. It is translated as CASSQEARNSPLHF.

The chain couples TRBV7-2 to TRBJ1-1, with D tentatively TRBD1 (5 bases). The CDR3 sequence is 15 residues long. V was pared by 5 bases and J by 2 bases, with 15 bases between. Germline V lookup: CDR1 SGHTA, CDR2 FQGNSA. The CDR3 spells CASSTDSSLNTEAFF. The CDR3 bases are TGTGCCAGCAGCACCGACAGCTCCTTAAACACTGAAGCTTTCTTT.

V usage is TRBV5-6 and J usage is TRBJ1-2; D perhaps matches TRBD1 (5 bases). There are 12 residues in the CDR3. The V gene lost 2 bases and the J gene lost 6 bases, with 8 bases spanning the gap. Germline V gene lookup returns CDR1 SGHDT and CDR2 YYEEEE. This chain's CDR3 is CASSLKTDGYTF. In nucleotides, the CDR3 is TGTGCCAGCAGCTTAAAGACAGATGGCTACACCTTC.

This CDR3 is CASSPPGIEQYF. The CDR3 DNA sequence: TGTGCCAGCAGCCCCCCAGGGATCGAGCAGTACTTC. The chain carries TRBV7-2 and TRBJ2-7, with a weak D call TRBD1 (5 bases). The CDR3 runs to 12 residues. The V gene lost 5 bases and the J gene lost 6 bases, with 11 bases spanning the gap. In germline, CDR1 is SGHTA, CDR2 FQGNSA.

This chain uses TRBV5-4 with TRBJ2-7, with TRBD2 matching over 9 bases. The CDR3 length is 16 residues. Trimming removed 0 bases from V and 3 bases from J; junction bases left unmatched: 7. Per the germline V gene, CDR1 is SGHNT and CDR2 is YYREEE (reference sequence). The CDR3 protein is CASSLESGRPSYEQYF. The CDR3 DNA reads as TGTGCCAGCAGCTTGGAAAGCGGGAGGCCCAGCTACGAGCAGTACTTC.

V gene TRBV27 combines with J gene TRBJ2-5, with D perhaps matching TRBD2 (5 bases). This CDR3 is built from 13 residues. Germline CDR1 is MNHEY and CDR2 is SMNVEV (reference sequence). Trimming removed 2 bases from V and 2 bases from J, with 6 bases in between. The CDR3 nucleotides are TGTGCCAGCAGTTTAGGACTTCAAGAGACCCAGTACTTC. It yields the protein CASSLGLQETQYF.

A word on this clone: One end of the junction does not line up with germline, which may come from a read error. The chain recombines TRBV12-5 with TRBJ2-2; 9 bases fit TRBD2. The CDR3 totals 16 residues. CDR1 and CDR2 from the germline V gene are LGHNT and FRNRAP. The CDR3 DNA sequence: TGTACTAGTGGTTTCTTCGCGGGAGGGGTGGACGGGGAGCTGTTTTTT. Amino acids: CTSGFFAGGVDGELFF.

The V gene is TRBV14, the J gene TRBJ2-5; 7 bases align to TRBD2. The J call may not be correct, given that the DNA end is closer to TRBJ2-7. This CDR3 has 16 amino acids. CDR1 and CDR2 from the germline V gene are SGHDN and FVKESK. CDR3 region: CASSQHSGHSSYEQYF. CDR3 sequence (DNA): TGTGCCAGCAGCCAACATAGCGGGCACAGCTCCTACGAGCAGTACTTC.

This sequence joins TRBV4-1 and TRBJ1-1, with 7 nucleotides matching TRBD1. Per the germline V gene, CDR1 is MGHRA and CDR2 is YSYEKL. This CDR3 has 14 amino acids. J was trimmed by 4 bases and V by 2 bases; bases with no gene match: 4. CDR3 in amino acids: CASSQRQGSTEAFF. The CDR3 nucleotides read TGCGCCAGCAGCCAACGACAGGGCAGCACTGAAGCTTTCTTT.

The genes are TRBV6-5 and TRBJ2-2, with TRBD1 matching 7 bases. The CDR3 runs to 13 residues. The J segment lost 5 bases and the V segment lost 5 bases, leaving 2 bases of the junction unmatched. CDR1 is MNHEY and CDR2 is SVGAGI in the germline V gene. CDR3: CASSETGTGELFF. The CDR3 DNA is TGTGCCAGCAGTGAGACAGGGACCGGGGAGCTGTTTTTT.

The rearrangement uses TRBV5-6 and TRBJ1-3, with 7 bases identical to TRBD1. The length of the CDR3 is 14 residues. CDR1 is SGHDT, CDR2 YYEEEE, per germline. Trimming removed 0 bases from V and 6 bases from J; junction bases left unmatched: 3. DNA of the CDR3: TGTGCCAGCAGCTTGGGCAGGGGGGAAAACACCATATATTTT. It encodes CASSLGRGENTIYF. The full variable domain, with the rest looked up from reference TRBV5-6 and TRBJ1-3, is DAGVTQSPTHLIKTRGQQVTLRCSPKSGHDTVSWYQQALGQGPQFIFQYYEEEERQRGNFPDRFSGHQFPNYSSELNVNALLLGDSALYLCASSLGRGENTIYFGEGSWLTVV.

The rearrangement links TRBV6-1 to TRBJ1-2; D gene ambiguous. Germline V gene lookup returns CDR1 MNHNS and CDR2 SASEGT. Trimming shortened V by 7 bases and J by 5 bases, and 11 bases separated the two germline ends. This CDR3 is 12 amino acids long. CDR3 sequence reads: CASNGSRYGYTF. The CDR3, as DNA: TGTGCCAGCAACGGGAGTAGGTATGGCTACACCTTC.

This clone came up once. This chain uses TRBV7-7 with TRBJ1-1; TRBD1 matches at 8 bases. The V gene's germline CDR1 is SSHAT and CDR2 FNYEAQ (reference sequence). Trimming cost V 5 bases and J 3 bases; bases outside gene matches: 2. This CDR3 is 13 amino acids long. The CDR3 DNA follows: TGTGCCAGCAGCGAGGACAGGGACACTGAAGCTTTCTTT. As protein: CASSEDRDTEAFF.

The gene calls are TRBV4-1 and TRBJ1-5; D is perhaps TRBD1 (5 bases). With 4 bases removed from V and 0 bases from J, the gap between germline ends came to 13 bases. The CDR3 runs 16 residues. Germline values: CDR1 MGHRA, CDR2 YSYEKL. As DNA, the CDR3 is TGCGCCAGCAGCCCCTTTTGGGGGGGTAGCAATCAGCCCCAGCATTTT. Its translation is CASSPFWGGSNQPQHF.

This CDR3 reads CASSQPGTGFNQPQHF. CDR3 sequence (DNA): TGCGCCAGCAGCCAGCCCGGGACAGGGTTCAATCAGCCCCAGCATTTT. The genes are TRBV4-1 and TRBJ1-5, with 9 bases identical to TRBD1. V trimming: 3 bases; J trimming: 3 bases; junction bases outside the gene matches: 6. Germline assignment: CDR1 MGHRA and CDR2 YSYEKL. This CDR3 has 16 residues.

V gene TRBV9 combines with J gene TRBJ2-3; D ambiguous. Germline V lookup: CDR1 SGDLS, CDR2 YYNGEE. The CDR3 contains 14 residues. V dropped 1 base and J dropped 0 bases, with 6 bases sitting between them. CDR3 in amino acids: CASSVPPSTDTQYF. DNA for the CDR3: TGTGCCAGCAGCGTACCCCCTAGCACAGATACGCAGTATTTT.

The chain links TRBV29-1 to TRBJ2-1; TRBD2 agrees at 7 bases. This CDR3 has 14 amino acids. V lost 7 bases and J lost 0; bases outside the gene matches: 6. Germline-derived CDR1 and CDR2 are SQVTM and ANQGSEA. This CDR3 is CSAAGLVSYNEQFF. DNA for the CDR3: TGCAGCGCCGCCGGACTAGTCTCCTACAATGAGCAGTTCTTC.

The rearrangement links TRBV10-3 to TRBJ2-5; 10 positions agree with TRBD2. Germline trimming cut 10 bases from V and 2 bases from J; bases unmatched to any gene: 7. CDR1 is ENHRY, CDR2 SYGVKD, per germline. CDR3 size: 14 residues. CDR3 DNA sequence: TGTGCCACCGGTGGGACTAGCGAGCAAGAGACCCAGTACTTC. Residues: CATGGTSEQETQYF.

This chain connects TRBV19 to TRBJ2-7; 9 positions agree with TRBD1. The CDR3 runs 13 residues. Germline V gene data show CDR1 as LNHDA and CDR2 as SQIVND (reference sequence). V shed 8 bases and J 7 bases; nucleotides not matched to a gene: 9. CDR3 loop: CASLKQGAWEQYF. In nucleotides, the CDR3 is TGTGCCAGTCTTAAACAGGGGGCGTGGGAGCAGTACTTC.

The table lists this clone with a count of one. The chain has TRBV19 and TRBJ2-7; D is perhaps TRBD1 (6 bases). This CDR3 contains 13 residues. V lost 3 bases, J lost 3 bases, and 9 bases lay in between. Germline lookup yields CDR1 LNHDA and CDR2 SQIVND (reference sequence). The CDR3 loop is CASSMATGYEQYF. For the CDR3, the DNA is TGTGCCAGTAGTATGGCGACAGGCTACGAGCAGTACTTC.

V and J are TRBV6-5 and TRBJ2-5; the match to TRBD2 covers 7 bases. The CDR3 is 14 amino acids. V trimming: 4 bases; J trimming: 0 bases; junction bases outside the gene matches: 2. The germline V gene encodes CDR1 MNHEY and CDR2 SVGAGI. CDR3 coding DNA: TGTGCCAGCAGTTTGGGGGGGGACCAAGAGACCCAGTACTTC. Translation gives CASSLGGDQETQYF.

The genes are TRBV7-2 and TRBJ2-2; the D gene is possibly TRBD2 (6 bases). The CDR3 runs to 15 residues. Germline V gives CDR1 SGHTA, CDR2 FQGNSA. V lost 6 bases to trimming and J lost 7 bases, with 18 bases between them. The CDR3 reads CASRGPGLSNGELFF. As DNA, the CDR3 is TGTGCCAGCAGGGGGCCGGGACTCAGTAACGGGGAGCTGTTTTTT.

This chain joins TRBV7-2 and TRBJ1-1; D unresolved. CDR1 SGHTA and CDR2 FQGNSA come from the germline V gene. The CDR3 runs 12 residues. V was trimmed by 1 base and J by 6 bases, leaving 6 bases between them. The CDR3 region has the DNA TGTGCCAGCAGCTTAGGAGGGCCTGAAGCTTTCTTT. Protein sequence: CASSLGGPEAFF.

This chain links TRBV29-1 with TRBJ1-2; D not resolved. This CDR3 has 10 residues. Germline-derived CDR1 and CDR2 are SQVTM and ANQGSEA. V shed 5 bases and J shed 3 bases, with 4 bases lying between them. CDR3 sequence (DNA): TGCAGCGTTCCCGACTATGGCTACACCTTC. Translated, it gives CSVPDYGYTF.

This clone has a single count. The V call is TRBV14, the J call TRBJ2-1; possible D gene TRBD2, 6 bases. The germline CDR1 and CDR2 sequences are SGHDN and FVKESK. This CDR3 contains 13 residues. Trimming removed 6 bases at V and 5 bases at J, with 11 bases between. The CDR3 loop reads CASSLAGHNEQFF. The CDR3 DNA follows: TGTGCCAGCAGTCTGGCGGGACACAATGAGCAGTTCTTC. Full variable domain (rest looked up from reference TRBV14 and TRBJ2-1): EAGVTQFPSHSVIEKGQTVTLRCDPISGHDNLYWYRRVMGKEIKFLLHFVKESKQDESGMPNNRFLAERTGGTYSTLKVQPAELEDSGVYFCASSLAGHNEQFFGPGTRLTVL.

The V and J genes are TRBV6-1 and TRBJ2-3; 7 nucleotides line up with TRBD1. Looked up from germline, CDR1 is MNHNS and CDR2 is SASEGT. J lost 2 bases, V lost 6 bases, and 5 bases had no gene match. The CDR3 is 14 amino acids. The CDR3 bases are TGTGCCAGCAGGGAGACAGGGATCACAGATACGCAGTATTTT. This gives the protein CASRETGITDTQYF.

The chain joins TRBV30 to TRBJ2-1; 9 nucleotides match TRBD1. Trimming cost V 4 bases and J 6 bases; bases outside gene matches: 7. The CDR3 has 14 residues. The V gene's germline CDR1 is GTSNPN and CDR2 SVGIG (reference sequence). CDR3 amino acids: CAWISGTGFNEQFF. The CDR3 bases are TGTGCCTGGATTTCCGGGACAGGGTTCAATGAGCAGTTCTTC.